The rows below give T cell receptor beta chains drawn from one sample of a study of Graves' ophthalmopathy and Graves' hyperthyroidism. From the multiplex PCR reads, TCRdb called clonotypes with MiXCR, one entry per CDR3 protein. Among hundreds of thousands of distinct CDR3 sequences, around a fifth were seen once, and the ten largest hold 3%. Sequencing was performed on peripheral blood. All receptors derive from a woman aged 18 to 35 with stable Graves' hyperthyroidism. CDR3s include the opening cysteine and the closing phenylalanine or tryptophan. Fields, in order: D gene, clone size, J gene, V gene, CDR3 DNA, CDR3 protein. The D gene is left open where the match is weak. Clone size, where shown, is once, few, many, or a class for clones that have expanded.

.	many	TRBJ2-7	TRBV12-3/TRBV12-4	TGTGCCAGCAGACCGGGCAGGGGGGGGTACGAGCAGTACTTC	CASRPGRGGYEQYF
.	.	TRBJ1-1	TRBV5-1	TGCGCCAGCAGGGATCCGGCGATAGACACTGATGCTTTCTTT	CASRDPAIDTDAFF
TRBD2	once	TRBJ2-7	TRBV20-1	TGCAGTGCCCGGACTAGCGTACCTACCTACGATCAGTACTTC	CSARTSVPTYDQYF
.	many	TRBJ1-6	TRBV15	TGTGCCACCAGCAGAGATGATTCACCCCTCCACTTT	CATSRDDSPLHF
TRBD1	.	TRBJ2-7	TRBV6-1	TGTGCCAGCAGTCTTTATGGGGACAGGCCGTACGAGCAGTACTTC	CASSLYGDRPYEQYF
.	few	TRBJ2-2	TRBV12-3/TRBV12-4	TGTGCCAGCAGCGAACAGAACCCCGCGAACACCGGGGAGCTGTTTTTT	CASSEQNPANTGELFF
.	many	TRBJ2-7	TRBV5-1	TGCGCCAGCAGCACCCAGGGTGTGAGGTACGAGCAGTACTTC	CASSTQGVRYEQYF
.	many	TRBJ1-5	TRBV20-1	TGCAGTGCTAGTGGCGGGAGCAATCAGCCCCAGCATTTT	CSASGGSNQPQHF
.	many	TRBJ1-2	TRBV19	TGTGCCAGTCGAGACGGGGGATATAACTATGGCTACACCTTC	CASRDGGYNYGYTF
.	many	TRBJ2-7	TRBV28	TGTGCCAGCAGTACCTACGAGCAGTACTTC	CASSTYEQYF
.	few	TRBJ1-2	TRBV6-5	TGTGCCAGCAGTTACTCGCAAGACCCTCGCCTGGGCTACACCTTC	CASSYSQDPRLGYTF
TRBD1	.	TRBJ2-7	TRBV12-3/TRBV12-4	TGTGCCAGCAAGGGTCAGGGGGTGTACGAGCAGTACTTC	CASKGQGVYEQYF
TRBD1	many	TRBJ1-2	TRBV6-2/TRBV6-3	TGTGCCAGCAGTTACCTCCGGGACAGGGAAGTGAGCCGCTACGCTGGCTACACCTTC	CASSYLRDREVSRYAGYTF
.	many	TRBJ1-2	TRBV4-1	TGCGCCAGCAGCCAAGACGGAAAGAGTGGCTACACCTTC	CASSQDGKSGYTF
TRBD1	many	TRBJ2-5	TRBV24-1	TGTGCCACCAGTGACCCCGGGACAGCTCAAGAGACCCAGTACTTC	CATSDPGTAQETQYF
.	once	TRBJ1-3	TRBV11-1	TGTGCCAGCAGCTTACGAGTCGGGGGGCCAAAAGGAAACACCATATATTTT	CASSLRVGGPKGNTIYF
.	many	TRBJ1-1	TRBV12-3/TRBV12-4	TGTGCCAGCAGCTTTGGAGGACAAGCTTTCTTT	CASSFGGQAFF
.	many	TRBJ1-2	TRBV2	TGTGCCAGCAGTGAAGGGGACACCCATGGCTACACCTTC	CASSEGDTHGYTF
.	few	TRBJ2-3	TRBV11-2	TGTGCCAGCAGCCGGCCCAAACTACGGGCAGCTAGCACAGATACGCAGTATTTT	CASSRPKLRAASTDTQYF
TRBD1	.	TRBJ1-6	TRBV7-2	TGTGCCAGCGGGCGACAGGGAGAAGGTTCACCCCTCCACTTT	CASGRQGEGSPLHF
.	many	TRBJ2-7	TRBV20-1	TGCAGTGCTGAGGACGACTACGAGCAGTACTTC	CSAEDDYEQYF
TRBD2	.	TRBJ2-5	TRBV6-1	TGTGCCAGCCTAGCGGGTCAGGAGACCCAGTACTTC	CASLAGQETQYF
TRBD1	.	TRBJ2-7	TRBV28	TGTGCCAGCAGCGACGGGACAGACTACGAGCAGTACTTC	CASSDGTDYEQYF
TRBD2	.	TRBJ2-5	TRBV7-2	TGTGCCAGCATCTTACGGCTGGCAGGGCGGGAGACCCTGTACTTC	CASILRLAGRETLYF
TRBD2	many	TRBJ2-5	TRBV12-3/TRBV12-4	TGTGCCAGCAGACCTGGACTAGCGGTTCAAGAGACCCAGTACTTC	CASRPGLAVQETQYF
TRBD1	many	TRBJ2-7	TRBV25-1	TGTGCCAGCAGTGCCCTCGCCTCCGACAAGGACAGGCCCTCCTACGAGCAGTACTTC	CASSALASDKDRPSYEQYF
.	many	TRBJ2-7	TRBV15	TGTGCCACCAGCAGAGGGTCCTTAACCTACGAGCAGTACTTC	CATSRGSLTYEQYF
.	many	TRBJ1-1	TRBV11-2	TGTGCCAGCAGCCCTAATGGGGTAAGGAACACTGAAGCTTTCTTT	CASSPNGVRNTEAFF
.	.	TRBJ2-4	TRBV3-1	TGTGCCAGCAGCCAAGACAGGGCGTGGGACATTCAGTACTTC	CASSQDRAWDIQYF
.	few	TRBJ1-2	TRBV6-1	TGTGCCAGCAGTGAATTGGAGGGCGCAAGCTATGGCTACACCTTC	CASSELEGASYGYTF
TRBD1	many	TRBJ2-5	TRBV7-9	TGTGCCAGCAGCCCAGGGACAGTAGAAGAGACCCAGTACTTC	CASSPGTVEETQYF